The 4 T cell receptor beta chains below were found in one sample sequenced in a study of OX40 agonist ivuxolimab in advanced cancers. The assay was immunoSEQ multiplex PCR, and TCRdb's table has in-frame clones only and misses some. The sample carries under 7,500 clones, roughly 90% recorded once. The source material was CD4+ or CD8+ T cells sorted from blood, sampled in a trial of the OX40 agonist ivuxolimab. The origin of the receptors is an adult with an advanced solid tumor such as melanoma, head and neck, liver or kidney cancer.

CDR3 DNA: TGTGCCAGCAGTCCAACAGGGATCAGCAATCAGCCCCAGCATTTT. Amino acid sequence: CASSPTGISNQPQHF. The rearrangement joins TRBV6-6 to TRBJ1-5; perhaps TRBD1 as D (6 bases). This CDR3 is built from 15 residues. Germline V gene lookup returns CDR1 MNHNY and CDR2 SVGAGI (reference sequence). Trimming cost V 5 bases and J 1 base, with 12 bases left between them.

V is TRBV4-1 and J is TRBJ1-2; D ambiguous. The germline CDR1 and CDR2 sequences are MGHRA and YSYEKL. V was shortened by 1 base and J by 1 base, with 10 bases between the two germline ends. The CDR3 sequence is 15 residues long. CDR3: CASSQAPGGNYGYTF. The CDR3 DNA reads as TGCGCCAGCAGCCAAGCGCCGGGTGGTAACTATGGCTACACCTTC.

The rearrangement joins TRBV7-3 to TRBJ2-1, with 9 positions matching TRBD1. In germline, CDR1 is SGHTA, CDR2 FQGTGA. Trimming removed 6 bases from V and 7 bases from J; junction bases left unmatched: 7. The CDR3 is made up of 14 amino acids. CDR3 nucleotides: TGTGCCAGCAGTCCCACAGGGGGCCGGAATGAGCAGTTCTTC. This gives the protein CASSPTGGRNEQFF.

The gene calls are TRBV4-1 and TRBJ2-5; no clear D. Looked up from germline, CDR1 is MGHRA and CDR2 is YSYEKL. The CDR3 extends over 14 amino acids. Trimming left V 0 bases short and J 1 base short, with 6 bases between. In nucleotides, the CDR3 is TGCGCCAGCAGCCAAGATTACGGCCAAGAGACCCAGTACTTC. This gives the protein CASSQDYGQETQYF.